This T cell receptor (beta chain) appears in the sequencing data of a study of T cell changes during pregnancy in multiple sclerosis. The data were produced by immunoSEQ multiplex PCR, yet TCRdb's version contains in-frame clones alone and is incomplete. The sample contains about 69,000 clones, more than 75% of which appear only once. Germline V gene sequence: CDR1 LNHDA, CDR2 SQIVND (reference sequence). Trimming took 9 bases from V and 0 from J, leaving 18 bases between them. CDR3 length: 16 amino acids. The source was peripheral blood, collected in the third trimester of pregnancy. This chain uses TRBV19 with TRBJ2-4; D remains ambiguous. The sequence was collected from a female donor with multiple sclerosis, enrolled in a pregnancy study. CDR3 amino acids: CASNPSRVLAKNIQYF. CDR3 nucleotide sequence: TGTGCCAGCAATCCCTCCCGGGTACTAGCCAAAAACATTCAGTACTTC.